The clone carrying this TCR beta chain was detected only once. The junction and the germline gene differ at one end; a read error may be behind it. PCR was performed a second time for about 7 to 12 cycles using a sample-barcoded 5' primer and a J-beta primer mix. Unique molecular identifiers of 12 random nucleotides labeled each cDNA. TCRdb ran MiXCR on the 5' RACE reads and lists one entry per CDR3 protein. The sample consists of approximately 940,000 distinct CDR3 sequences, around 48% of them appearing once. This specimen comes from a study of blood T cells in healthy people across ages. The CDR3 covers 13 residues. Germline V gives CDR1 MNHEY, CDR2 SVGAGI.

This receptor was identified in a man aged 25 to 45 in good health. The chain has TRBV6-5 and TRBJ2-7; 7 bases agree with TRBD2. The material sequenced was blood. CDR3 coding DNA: TGTGCCAGCAGTCCCGGGGGGACCTACGGGCAGTACTTC. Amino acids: CASSPGGTYGQYF.